These 32 T cell receptor beta chains share one sample of origin, sequenced in a study of CD8+ T cells in alopecia areata. Investigators isolated RNA and reverse transcribed it into cDNA to act as the sequencing template. TCRdb's table, derived via immunoSEQ multiplex PCR, lists solely in-frame clones and lacks some. This table holds 180,000 or so clones, approximately 59% found once. Treatment defined: oral pan-JAK inhibitor, 5-10 mg twice daily. This material consisted of CD4+ T cells sorted from blood, taken between weeks 55 and 65, from a patient treated with tofacitinib. The receptor set was obtained from a human donor with alopecia areata.

The gene calls are TRBV10-3 and TRBJ2-3, with a possible D match to TRBD1 (6 bases). CDR1 is ENHRY, CDR2 SYGVKD, per germline. V was cut by 1 base and J by 4 bases, with 15 bases left in between. The CDR3 has 16 amino acids. DNA for the CDR3: TGTGCCATCAGTGAGTACAGGGAAGGAAAAGCAGATACGCAGTATTTT. Translation: CAISEYREGKADTQYF.

V is TRBV29-1 and J is TRBJ1-1; 7 positions match TRBD1. Germline CDR1 and CDR2: SQVTM and ANQGSEA. The CDR3 has 12 residues. Trimming at V came to 5 bases and at J to 4 bases, leaving 4 bases not matched to a gene. This CDR3 is CSVQQGSTEAFF. CDR3 nucleotides: TGCAGCGTTCAACAGGGGAGCACTGAAGCTTTCTTT.

The chain joins TRBV29-1 to TRBJ1-2; TRBD1 matches at 7 bases. This CDR3 is built from 14 residues. Trimming took 7 bases from V and 0 from J; bases not matched to a gene: 8. The germline V gene has CDR1 SQVTM and CDR2 ANQGSEA. Here the CDR3 DNA reads TGCAGCGCGTGGGACAGACAGACTAACTATGGCTACACCTTC. Translating gives CSAWDRQTNYGYTF.

The chain uses TRBV7-9 and TRBJ1-2, with 7 bases matching TRBD1. Germline loops: CDR1 SEHNR, CDR2 FQNEAQ (reference sequence). CDR3 length: 15 amino acids. V was pared by 3 bases and J by 7 bases, with 11 bases of the junction left unmatched. This CDR3 is CASSFQTGRVAGYTF. DNA of the CDR3: TGTGCCAGCAGCTTCCAGACAGGGCGAGTTGCTGGCTACACCTTC. The full variable domain, completed using reference TRBV7-9 and TRBJ1-2, is DTGVSQNPRHKITKRGQNVTFRCDPISEHNRLYWYRQTLGQGPEFLTYFQNEAQLEKSRLLSDRFSAERPKGSFSTLEIQRTEQGDSAMYLCASSFQTGRVAGYTFGSGTRLTVV.

The V call is TRBV29-1, the J call TRBJ2-7; tentative D call: TRBD2 (5 bases). V lost 4 bases, J lost 5 bases, and 12 bases lay in between. Germline lookup yields CDR1 SQVTM and CDR2 ANQGSEA. This CDR3 region has 12 residues. The DNA of the CDR3 is TGCAGCGTTGGCGAGGGTAGGAACGAGCAGTACTTC. This codes for CSVGEGRNEQYF.

In this sample, this clone turned up a few times. V usage is TRBV30 and J usage is TRBJ1-2; D may be TRBD1 (5 bases). CDR1 and CDR2 from the germline V gene are GTSNPN and SVGIG (reference sequence). The V end was cut by 7 bases, the J end by 4 bases, with 16 bases between. This CDR3 is built from 13 residues. The CDR3 is CASPADRLYGYTF. As DNA, the CDR3 is TGTGCCTCCCCCGCTGACAGACTCTATGGCTACACCTTC.

The gene calls are TRBV10-3 and TRBJ1-5; D uncertain. This CDR3 is built from 12 residues. Trimming stripped 3 bases from V and 3 bases from J, with 3 bases between. Germline-derived CDR1 and CDR2 are ENHRY and SYGVKD. CDR3 DNA sequence: TGTGCCATCAGTGAACCCAATCAGCCCCAGCATTTT. The encoded protein is CAISEPNQPQHF.

This clone was picked up a small number of times. The chain employs TRBV25-1 and TRBJ2-2, with D possibly matching TRBD1 (5 bases). The CDR3 loop spans 16 amino acids. V was shortened by 3 bases and J by 4 bases, with 15 bases between the two germline ends. The V gene's germline CDR1 is MGHDK and CDR2 SYGVNS. The CDR3 nucleotides are TGTGCCAGCAGTGACGTAATGATTGGGGCCACCGGGGAGCTGTTTTTT. Its translation is CASSDVMIGATGELFF.

This clone was observed a few times. The rearrangement uses TRBV7-8 and TRBJ1-1, with TRBD1 matching over 7 bases. CDR1 is SGHVS, CDR2 FQNEAQ, per germline. The V and J ends lost 5 bases and 10 bases, in that order; junction bases with no gene match: 10. The length of the CDR3 is 13 residues. The CDR3 reads CASSSLGGTAAFF. The CDR3 DNA sequence: TGTGCCAGCAGCAGCCTGGGAGGGACAGCAGCTTTCTTT.

The gene calls are TRBV7-9 and TRBJ2-5; D is uncertain. The V and J ends lost 5 bases and 7 bases respectively, with 8 bases between them. This CDR3 spans 11 amino acids. The germline gives CDR1 SEHNR, CDR2 FQNEAQ (reference sequence). The CDR3, as DNA: TGTGCCAGCAGCCTGGGGTCGACCCAGTACTTC. It codes for CASSLGSTQYF.

V and J are TRBV11-2 and TRBJ2-6; either TRBD1 or TRBD2 may fit D (5 bases each). The CDR3 covers 17 residues. CDR1 and CDR2 from the germline V gene are SGHAT and FQNNGV. The V end lost 3 bases, the J end lost 0 bases, and 12 bases lay between the germline ends. The CDR3 DNA reads as TGTGCCAGCAGCTTCCCGGGACGGACCTCTGGGGCCAACGTCCTGACTTTC. Protein: CASSFPGRTSGANVLTF.

The chain couples TRBV15 to TRBJ2-3; 8 nucleotides line up with TRBD1. Trimming took 1 base from V and 0 from J; bases not matched to a gene: 3. This CDR3 has 16 amino acids. Germline V gene lookup returns CDR1 LNHNV and CDR2 YYDKDF (reference sequence). CDR3 in DNA: TGTGCCACCAGCAGAGGCAGGGGGCCTAGCACAGATACGCAGTATTTT. Its translation: CATSRGRGPSTDTQYF.

This clone was seen once. J is TRBJ2-5 and V is TRBV30, with 9 bases that match TRBD2. This CDR3 region has 15 residues. V lost 1 base and J lost 5; bases outside the gene matches: 8. The germline V gene has CDR1 GTSNPN and CDR2 SVGIG (reference sequence). The CDR3 DNA reads as TGTGCCTGGAGTGCGAAAGGACTAGCGTCGGAGACCCAGTACTTC. This sequence encodes CAWSAKGLASETQYF.

The rearrangement uses TRBV19 and TRBJ1-1; D call uncertain. In germline, CDR1 is LNHDA, CDR2 SQIVND (reference sequence). V lost 1 base, J lost 0 bases, and 9 bases lay in between. There are 15 residues in the CDR3. In DNA, the CDR3 is TGTGCCAGTAGTATAGGAACGCAGGTGAACACTGAAGCTTTCTTT. Encoded protein: CASSIGTQVNTEAFF. The full variable domain, completed using reference TRBV19 and TRBJ1-1, is DGGITQSPKYLFRKEGQNVTLSCEQNLNHDAMYWYRQDPGQGLRLIYYSQIVNDFQKGDIAEGYSVSREKKESFPLTVTSAQKNPTAFYLCASSIGTQVNTEAFFGQGTRLTVV.

The chain joins TRBV30 to TRBJ2-7, with D hard to call. This CDR3 spans 12 amino acids. V gave up 4 bases and J gave up 2 bases, with 9 bases separating them. Germline CDR1 reads GTSNPN; CDR2 reads SVGIG (reference sequence). The CDR3 nucleotides read TGTGCCTGGACAGCAGCTACCTACGAGCAGTACTTC. This encodes CAWTAATYEQYF.

This chain uses TRBV29-1 with TRBJ1-1; D unclear. Germline loops: CDR1 SQVTM, CDR2 ANQGSEA. V was cut by 8 bases and J by 1 base, with 17 bases left in between. The CDR3 loop spans 14 amino acids. The DNA of the CDR3 is TGCAGCCTGACGGGTAGGGTCGCGAACACTGAAGCTTTCTTT. Translated: CSLTGRVANTEAFF.

The V gene is TRBV11-3, the J gene TRBJ2-6; possibly TRBD2 for D (6 bases). The germline V and J ends were trimmed by 1 base and 4 bases, with 11 bases remaining between them. The CDR3 is 16 residues long. Germline CDR1 reads SGHNT; CDR2 reads YENEEA. This chain's CDR3 is CASSLVAGLGANVLTF. The DNA of the CDR3 is TGTGCCAGCAGCTTAGTGGCGGGGCTCGGGGCCAACGTCCTGACTTTC.

The rearrangement joins TRBV20-1 to TRBJ1-1; no clear D. V was trimmed by 4 bases and J by 8 bases, leaving 8 bases between them. Germline CDR1 and CDR2: DFQATT and SNEGSKA (reference sequence). This CDR3 contains 10 residues. This chain's CDR3 is CSAIFREAFF. CDR3 sequence (DNA): TGCAGTGCTATCTTTAGGGAAGCTTTCTTT.

This chain joins TRBV30 and TRBJ2-7, with unresolved D. Trimming took off 2 bases at V and 4 bases at J, with 15 bases between the two ends. The CDR3 extends over 14 amino acids. Germline V CDR1 and CDR2: GTSNPN, SVGIG (reference sequence). CDR3 region: CAWSSPIRVYEQYF. The CDR3, as DNA: TGTGCCTGGAGTAGCCCTATTAGGGTTTACGAGCAGTACTTC.

This rearrangement joins TRBV19 to TRBJ2-7; no firm D call. This CDR3 has 14 residues. Germline V gene data show CDR1 as LNHDA and CDR2 as SQIVND (reference sequence). Trimming left V 6 bases short and J 0 bases short, with 12 bases between. This CDR3 reads CASRPATYSYEQYF. DNA for the CDR3: TGTGCCAGTAGACCGGCAACCTACTCCTACGAGCAGTACTTC. The full variable domain, completed using reference TRBV19 and TRBJ2-7, is DGGITQSPKYLFRKEGQNVTLSCEQNLNHDAMYWYRQDPGQGLRLIYYSQIVNDFQKGDIAEGYSVSREKKESFPLTVTSAQKNPTAFYLCASRPATYSYEQYFGPGTRLTVT.

The chain carries TRBV6-5 and TRBJ2-1, with 9 positions matching TRBD2. There are 15 residues in the CDR3. The V and J ends lost 2 bases and 7 bases, in that order; junction bases with no gene match: 6. Per the germline V gene, CDR1 is MNHEY and CDR2 is SVGAGI. CDR3 amino acids: CASSYAGLARNEQFF. The CDR3 DNA follows: TGTGCCAGCAGTTACGCGGGACTAGCTCGGAATGAGCAGTTCTTC.

CDR3 sequence reads: CSVERDSSYGYTF. CDR3 in DNA: TGCAGCGTTGAAAGGGACAGCTCATATGGCTACACCTTC. This chain uses TRBV29-1 with TRBJ1-2; TRBD1 agrees at 7 bases. Trimming removed 2 bases from V and 5 bases from J; junction bases left unmatched: 5. This CDR3 spans 13 amino acids. Germline-derived CDR1 and CDR2 are SQVTM and ANQGSEA.

This clone showed up just a few times. V usage is TRBV19 and J usage is TRBJ1-2; tentative D call: TRBD1 (5 bases). Between the trimmed V and J ends, which lost 7 bases and 0 bases, there was a span of 15 bases. The CDR3 covers 15 residues. Germline V gene sequence: CDR1 LNHDA, CDR2 SQIVND (reference sequence). The CDR3: CASTRRDSSNYGYTF. In nucleotides, the CDR3 is TGTGCCAGTACCCGACGGGACTCCTCTAACTATGGCTACACCTTC.

This clone occurred a few times. The CDR3 DNA follows: TGCGCCAGCAGCCAAGGTGCGGGCGGGGGGGCTCGAGAGACCCAGTACTTC. Translating it yields CASSQGAGGGARETQYF. The chain links TRBV4-1 to TRBJ2-5; 9 bases match TRBD2. V was pared by 1 base and J by 4 bases, with 10 bases of the junction left unmatched. The CDR3 is made up of 17 amino acids. Germline CDR1 is MGHRA and CDR2 is YSYEKL.

The V and J genes are TRBV7-2 and TRBJ1-2; D might be TRBD1 (6 bases). Trimming cost V 5 bases and J 5 bases, with 15 bases left between them. Germline V gives CDR1 SGHTA, CDR2 FQGNSA. The CDR3 length is 14 residues. CDR3 bases: TGTGCCAGCAGCGGCCCCGGACAGACATATGGCTACACCTTC. This gives the protein CASSGPGQTYGYTF. The full variable domain, with the rest looked up from reference TRBV7-2 and TRBJ1-2, is GAGVSQSPSNKVTEKGKDVELRCDPISGHTALYWYRQSLGQGLEFLIYFQGNSAPDKSGLPSDRFSAERTGGSVSTLTIQRTQQEDSAVYLCASSGPGQTYGYTFGSGTRLTVV.

This rearrangement joins TRBV7-3 to TRBJ2-2; D tentatively fits TRBD1 or TRBD2 (6 bases each). The CDR3 is 16 amino acids. V lost 5 bases, J lost 7 bases, and 20 bases lay in between. Germline loops: CDR1 SGHTA, CDR2 FQGTGA. The CDR3: CASSPVGGGNGGELFF. DNA for the CDR3: TGTGCCAGCAGCCCTGTCGGAGGGGGTAATGGCGGGGAGCTGTTTTTT.

CDR3: CAISQQGQDSPLHF. In DNA form, the CDR3 reads TGTGCCATCAGCCAACAGGGGCAGGATTCACCCCTCCACTTT. The rearrangement uses TRBV10-3 and TRBJ1-6; 7 bases align to TRBD1. This CDR3 is built from 14 residues. The V and J ends lost 6 bases and 8 bases, in that order; junction bases with no gene match: 7. Germline-derived CDR1 and CDR2 are ENHRY and SYGVKD.

J is TRBJ2-1 and V is TRBV14; 13 bases line up with TRBD2. This CDR3 contains 17 residues. Trimming at V came to 2 bases and at J to 3 bases, leaving 4 bases not matched to a gene. Germline lookup yields CDR1 SGHDN and CDR2 FVKESK. The CDR3 region has the DNA TGTGCCAGCAGCCAACGGACTAGCGGGGGCGACTACAATGAGCAGTTCTTC. It is translated as CASSQRTSGGDYNEQFF.

The genes are TRBV19 and TRBJ1-1; no reliable D call. The CDR3 covers 13 residues. V was shortened by 10 bases and J by 7 bases, with 19 bases between the two germline ends. Per germline, CDR1 LNHDA and CDR2 SQIVND (reference sequence). DNA of the CDR3: TGTGCCACCTCTCCCGAGGCACCGCGTGAAGCTTTCTTT. This sequence encodes CATSPEAPREAFF.

The V and J genes are TRBV5-1 and TRBJ2-7, with a weak D call TRBD2 (6 bases). Trimming removed 0 bases at V and 5 bases at J, with 12 bases between. CDR3 length: 14 residues. The V gene's germline CDR1 is SGHRS and CDR2 YFSETQ. The CDR3 region has the DNA TGCGCCAGCAGCTTGGACCTGCCGGGGGACGAGCAGTACTTC. Its translation is CASSLDLPGDEQYF. Supplemented by reference TRBV5-1 and TRBJ2-7, the full variable domain reads KAGVTQTPRYLIKTRGQQVTLSCSPISGHRSVSWYQQTPGQGLQFLFEYFSETQRNKGNFPGRFSGRQFSNSRSEMNVSTLELGDSALYLCASSLDLPGDEQYFGPGTRLTVT.

The J gene is TRBJ1-2, the V gene TRBV30, with 9 bases identical to TRBD1. This CDR3 has 14 amino acids. From germline, CDR1 is GTSNPN and CDR2 SVGIG (reference sequence). The ends lost 2 bases at V and 8 bases at J; junction bases unmatched: 9. The CDR3 spells CAWSRGQGRRGYTF. Here the CDR3 DNA reads TGTGCCTGGAGTCGGGGACAGGGAAGACGAGGCTACACCTTC.

The J gene is TRBJ2-6, the V gene TRBV5-1, with D possibly being TRBD2 (5 bases). The ends were cut back, 4 bases at V and 0 bases at J, with 11 bases in the middle. Germline CDR1 SGHRS, CDR2 YFSETQ. This CDR3 comprises 16 residues. In DNA form, the CDR3 reads TGCGCCAGCAGCCTTGGACTGTCCTCTGGGGCCAACGTCCTGACTTTC. It yields the protein CASSLGLSSGANVLTF. Drawing the rest from reference TRBV5-1 and TRBJ2-6, the complete variable domain is KAGVTQTPRYLIKTRGQQVTLSCSPISGHRSVSWYQQTPGQGLQFLFEYFSETQRNKGNFPGRFSGRQFSNSRSEMNVSTLELGDSALYLCASSLGLSSGANVLTFGAGSRLTVL.